This entry lists 6 T cell receptor beta chains sequenced from one sample in a study of response to subunit inactivated influenza vaccine. TCRdb ran MiXCR on the RT-PCR reads and lists one entry per CDR3 protein. The data show more than 700,000 distinct CDR3 sequences, 21% seen once. The starting material was PBMCs from blood, obtained roughly 5 days after vaccination. The receptors come from a man aged 45-60 years who received an inactivated influenza vaccine.

This chain's CDR3 is CAWSFRGNSPLHF. In DNA, the CDR3 is TGTGCCTGGAGTTTCCGGGGAAATTCACCCCTCCACTTT. The V and J genes are TRBV30 and TRBJ1-6; D is ambiguous. Germline V gives CDR1 GTSNPN, CDR2 SVGIG (reference sequence). Trimming stripped 2 bases from V and 7 bases from J, with 9 bases between. The CDR3 runs to 13 residues. The full variable domain, with the rest looked up from reference TRBV30 and TRBJ1-6, is SQTIHQWPATLVQPVGSPLSLECTVEGTSNPNLYWYRQAAGRGLQLLFYSVGIGQISSEVPQNLSASRPQDRQFILSSKKLLLSDSGFYLCAWSFRGNSPLHFGNGTRLTVT.

V usage is TRBV10-3 and J usage is TRBJ2-2, with D perhaps matching TRBD1 (5 bases). CDR1 ENHRY and CDR2 SYGVKD come from the germline V gene. The CDR3 contains 12 residues. Trimming removed 10 bases at V and 1 base at J, with 7 bases between. In DNA form, the CDR3 reads TGTGCCACCACAGGGAACACCGGGGAGCTGTTTTTT. It specifies CATTGNTGELFF.

The V gene is TRBV4-1, the J gene TRBJ2-5; D is undetermined. The CDR3 consists of 16 residues. Trimming removed 1 base at V and 2 bases at J, with 14 bases between. CDR1 is MGHRA, CDR2 YSYEKL, per germline. CDR3 in DNA: TGCGCCAGCAGCCAAGTTGGTTTCGCGGCACAAGAGACCCAGTACTTC. Translated: CASSQVGFAAQETQYF.

The V call is TRBV14, the J call TRBJ1-4, with D hard to call. V gave up 3 bases and J gave up 8 bases, with 10 bases separating them. The CDR3 sequence is 13 residues long. The germline V gene has CDR1 SGHDN and CDR2 FVKESK. Here the CDR3 DNA reads TGTGCCAGCAGCCAGCTTCCAGGCGAAAAACTGTTTTTT. It specifies CASSQLPGEKLFF.

This clonotype was counted between two and nine times. V gene TRBV12-3 or TRBV12-4 combines with J gene TRBJ2-1; D is possibly TRBD2 (6 bases). V lost 7 bases and J 2 bases, leaving 15 bases between the germline ends. The CDR3 has 15 amino acids. The CDR3 DNA sequence: TGTGCCAGCAACCTGGGACTCTTCACCTACAATGAGCAGTTCTTC. It translates to CASNLGLFTYNEQFF.

The chain links TRBV20-1 to TRBJ2-1; 9 bases agree with TRBD2. The CDR3 contains 15 residues. The germline V gene has CDR1 DFQATT and CDR2 SNEGSKA (reference sequence). The V and J ends lost 2 bases and 4 bases, in that order; junction bases with no gene match: 6. In nucleotides, the CDR3 is TGCAGTGCTAGAAGGTCGCGGGGGGGGTACAATGAGCAGTTCTTC. Its translation is CSARRSRGGYNEQFF.